The next 21 T cell receptor beta chains were all read from a single sample in a study of shared clonotypes between healthy human individuals. Using immunoSEQ multiplex PCR, the repertoire was profiled, and TCRdb retains in-frame clones only, with some absent. The sample holds millions of clones; about 93% are singletons and the top ten take around 1.7%. Terminally differentiated effector memory CD45RA+ cells were excluded by CCR7 positive selection of CD45RO-negative cells. What was sequenced was naive CD8+ T cells from PBMCs. The source of these receptors is a man aged 18 to 29 in good health. Some clones in this sample may be carry-over from other donors' samples.

This clone was counted once. This chain uses TRBV7-8 with TRBJ1-3; no firm D call. V was clipped by 4 bases and J by 0 bases, with 7 bases between them. CDR3 length: 14 residues. CDR1 and CDR2 (germline): SGHVS, FQNEAQ. For the CDR3, the DNA is TGTGCCAGCAGCTCCGGGAACTCTGGAAACACCATATATTTT. It translates to CASSSGNSGNTIYF.

In its sample, this clone was seen once. The J gene is TRBJ1-4, the V gene TRBV18; TRBD1 matches 7 bases. CDR1 and CDR2 from the germline V gene are KGHSH and LQKENI. The CDR3 is made up of 18 amino acids. Losses at the gene ends were 3 bases for V and 0 bases for J; bases not matched to a gene: 10. In DNA, the CDR3 is TGTGCCAGCTCACCCCCTCTAGGGACAGTGGCAACTAATGAAAAACTGTTTTTT. This encodes CASSPPLGTVATNEKLFF.

In its sample, this clone was seen once. The gene calls are TRBV6-1 and TRBJ2-1; TRBD1 agrees at 7 bases. J lost 4 bases, V lost 10 bases, and 7 bases had no gene match. Per germline, CDR1 MNHNS and CDR2 SASEGT. This CDR3 is 13 amino acids long. CDR3 nucleotide sequence: TGTGCCATCTCCGGGACAGTATACAATGAGCAGTTCTTC. Its protein product is CAISGTVYNEQFF.

The chain has TRBV27 and TRBJ1-1; D gene ambiguous. This CDR3 has 14 residues. V gave up 5 bases and J gave up 4 bases, with 14 bases separating them. Germline V CDR1 and CDR2: MNHEY, SMNVEV (reference sequence). CDR3 residues: CASSTGHLFTEAFF. DNA of the CDR3: TGTGCCAGCAGTACGGGTCATTTATTCACTGAAGCTTTCTTT.

The chain employs TRBV7-8 and TRBJ2-1; TRBD2 matches 8 bases. The CDR3 has 14 amino acids. V gave up 2 bases and J gave up 9 bases; unmatched junction bases: 6. Germline V lookup: CDR1 SGHVS, CDR2 FQNEAQ. The CDR3 reads CASSLCREGCEQFF. The DNA for the CDR3 is TGTGCCAGCAGCTTATGCCGGGAGGGTTGTGAGCAGTTCTTC.

Only one count was recorded for this clone. V is TRBV4-1 and J is TRBJ2-7, with a tentative D call TRBD2 (5 bases). The CDR3 has 16 amino acids. V was cut by 1 base and J by 0 bases, with 13 bases left in between. CDR1 and CDR2 (germline): MGHRA, YSYEKL. The CDR3 DNA follows: TGCGCCAGCAGCCAAGGGTTGAGCGGCAGCTCCTACGAGCAGTACTTC. Its translation is CASSQGLSGSSYEQYF.

V and J are TRBV2 and TRBJ2-1; D is perhaps TRBD1 (5 bases). From germline, CDR1 is SNHLY and CDR2 FYNNEI. Trimming took 8 bases from V and 6 from J, leaving 17 bases between them. This CDR3 is 14 amino acids long. The CDR3 DNA sequence: TGTGCCAGCGTTATTGGGGCCTACCCCAATGAGCAGTTCTTC. This encodes CASVIGAYPNEQFF.

The gene calls are TRBV4-1 and TRBJ1-1, with 7 bases fitting TRBD1. CDR1 MGHRA and CDR2 YSYEKL come from the germline V gene. This CDR3 has 17 amino acids. V lost 1 base to trimming and J lost 3 bases; unmatched junction nucleotides: 11. The CDR3 DNA sequence: TGCGCCAGCAGCCAAGCCCAACTATTAACAGGGGACACTGAAGCTTTCTTT. This translates into CASSQAQLLTGDTEAFF.

The V gene is TRBV10-2, the J gene TRBJ2-1; 11 nucleotides agree with TRBD2. V gave up 2 bases and J gave up 3 bases; unmatched junction bases: 0. This CDR3 spans 15 amino acids. The germline gives CDR1 WSHSY, CDR2 SAAADI. Here the CDR3 reads CASSEGLAGYNEQFF. The CDR3 nucleotides are TGCGCCAGCAGTGAGGGACTAGCGGGCTACAATGAGCAGTTCTTC.

The chain carries TRBV9 and TRBJ1-1; 10 bases match TRBD1. The length of the CDR3 is 16 residues. The germline V gene encodes CDR1 SGDLS and CDR2 YYNGEE. The trim removed 3 bases at V and 1 base at J, leaving 6 bases unmatched. The CDR3 sequence: CASSGGTGVWNTEAFF. The CDR3 bases are TGTGCCAGCAGCGGAGGGACAGGGGTTTGGAACACTGAAGCTTTCTTT. The full variable domain, its missing parts supplied by reference TRBV9 and TRBJ1-1, is DSGVTQTPKHLITATGQRVTLRCSPRSGDLSVYWYQQSLDQGLQFLIQYYNGEERAKGNILERFSAQQFPDLHSELNLSSLELGDSALYFCASSGGTGVWNTEAFFGQGTRLTVV.

The chain employs TRBV28 and TRBJ2-2; 9 bases agree with TRBD1. Unmatched junction bases numbered 19, after V lost 2 bases and J lost 3 bases. Germline lookup yields CDR1 MDHEN and CDR2 SYDVKM. The CDR3 consists of 21 residues. CDR3 sequence reads: CASSLRFGWTGALPDTGELFF. CDR3 coding DNA: TGTGCCAGCAGTTTACGATTTGGGTGGACAGGGGCCTTACCCGACACCGGGGAGCTGTTTTTT.

The V call is TRBV27, the J call TRBJ2-7; either TRBD1 or TRBD2 may supply D (7 bases each). Germline V lookup: CDR1 MNHEY, CDR2 SMNVEV (reference sequence). The CDR3 extends over 14 amino acids. Trimming left V 5 bases short and J 3 bases short, with 14 bases between. The CDR3 coding sequence is TGTGCCAGCAGTATCAGGGGGGGGAACTACGAGCAGTACTTC. Its translation is CASSIRGGNYEQYF.

V usage is TRBV27 and J usage is TRBJ2-7, with TRBD2 matching over 9 bases. Trimming took 5 bases from V and 7 from J; bases not matched to a gene: 6. The CDR3 is 13 residues long. Germline CDR1 reads MNHEY; CDR2 reads SMNVEV (reference sequence). The CDR3, as DNA: TGTGCCAGCAGTCCGGGACTAGCTATAGAGCAGTACTTC. This translates into CASSPGLAIEQYF.

J is TRBJ2-5 and V is TRBV7-3; D unclear. V was cut by 5 bases and J by 3 bases, with 16 bases left in between. CDR3 length: 15 amino acids. Germline-derived CDR1 and CDR2 are SGHTA and FQGTGA. As DNA, the CDR3 is TGTGCCAGCAGCCTATTGGGCGGTGGCAAAGAGACCCAGTACTTC. It codes for CASSLLGGGKETQYF.

This clone showed up just once. The chain recombines TRBV9 with TRBJ2-5; TRBD2 matches 7 bases. The CDR3 is 15 residues long. V lost 0 bases and J lost 4; bases outside the gene matches: 6. Germline V gene lookup returns CDR1 SGDLS and CDR2 YYNGEE. The CDR3 is CASSVDNGGRETQYF. The CDR3 DNA reads as TGTGCCAGCAGCGTAGATAACGGCGGGAGAGAGACCCAGTACTTC.

The genes are TRBV30 and TRBJ1-1; D is unclear. V lost 3 bases to trimming and J lost 0 bases, with 11 bases between them. The length of the CDR3 is 14 residues. Germline V CDR1 and CDR2: GTSNPN, SVGIG (reference sequence). Here the CDR3 DNA reads TGTGCCTGGAGAACTGGCTACCTGAACACTGAAGCTTTCTTT. This encodes CAWRTGYLNTEAFF.

The rearrangement joins TRBV5-6 to TRBJ1-6; no firm D call. Trimming pared 4 bases from V and 0 bases from J, leaving 8 bases between. This CDR3 is built from 15 residues. Germline CDR1 and CDR2: SGHDT and YYEEEE. Here the CDR3 reads CASSRWNSYNSPLHF. The DNA of the CDR3 is TGTGCCAGCAGCCGGTGGAACTCCTATAATTCACCCCTCCACTTT.

The chain joins TRBV13 to TRBJ2-1; 14 bases are shared with TRBD2. This CDR3 region has 15 residues. V lost 5 bases and J lost 8; bases outside the gene matches: 5. CDR1 is PRHDT, CDR2 FYEKMQ, per germline (reference sequence). CDR3 in DNA: TGTGCCAGCAGCGATCTGGGACTAGCGGGAGATGAGCAGTTCTTC. Amino acid sequence: CASSDLGLAGDEQFF.

This clone was observed a handful of times. The same CDR3 also results from other DNA sequences found in this sample. The chain links TRBV7-9 to TRBJ2-7; D gene ambiguous. V was pared by 5 bases and J by 0 bases, with 11 bases between. The CDR3 has 14 amino acids. The germline CDR1 and CDR2 sequences are SEHNR and FQNEAQ (reference sequence). The CDR3 region is CASSPDGYSYEQYF. The DNA for the CDR3 is TGTGCCAGCAGCCCAGACGGGTACTCCTACGAGCAGTACTTC.

J is TRBJ2-7 and V is TRBV7-9, with TRBD2 matching over 7 bases. V trimming: 5 bases; J trimming: 2 bases; junction bases outside the gene matches: 12. Germline assignment: CDR1 SEHNR and CDR2 FQNEAQ (reference sequence). The CDR3 runs 16 residues. CDR3 amino acids: CASSQDSGHLAYEQYF. CDR3 DNA: TGTGCCAGCAGCCAAGATAGCGGGCACCTGGCCTACGAGCAGTACTTC.

This clone was detected only once. The chain links TRBV19 to TRBJ1-2; TRBD1 might be the D (5 bases). The CDR3 contains 13 residues. CDR1 and CDR2 from the germline V gene are LNHDA and SQIVND (reference sequence). The ends were cut back, 4 bases at V and 5 bases at J, with 11 bases in the middle. CDR3 DNA: TGTGCCAGTAGTACCACCGACAGATATGGCTACACCTTC. Protein product: CASSTTDRYGYTF.